Listed here are 14 T cell receptor beta chains from one sample, sequenced in a study of T-cell memory formation after mild COVID-19. One entry per CDR3 protein results from TCRdb running MiXCR on the 5' RACE reads. The data contain approximately 570,000 distinct CDR3 sequences, more than 15% of them singletons. The specimen sequenced was PBMCs or a T cell subset sorted from them (not recorded which). These receptors were collected from an adult woman who had mild COVID-19 (a few samples of this study predate the infection). Cell type and time point are not known.

The J gene is TRBJ2-6, the V gene TRBV4-2; 8 bases line up with TRBD1. V lost 3 bases to trimming and J lost 0 bases; unmatched junction nucleotides: 1. Looked up from germline, CDR1 is LGHNA and CDR2 is YNFKEQ. The CDR3 has 16 residues. In DNA form, the CDR3 reads TGTGCCAGCAGCCACGACAGGGGCTCTGGGGCCAACGTCCTGACTTTC. Residues: CASSHDRGSGANVLTF.

V and J are TRBV5-5 and TRBJ2-7; possibly TRBD1 for D (5 bases). V shed 7 bases and J shed 2 bases, with 22 bases lying between them. Germline assignment: CDR1 SGHKS and CDR2 YYEKEE (reference sequence). The CDR3 extends over 16 amino acids. The CDR3: CASEPQVRQPTYEQYF. As DNA, the CDR3 is TGTGCCAGCGAACCCCAGGTCCGACAGCCTACCTACGAGCAGTACTTC.

The chain has TRBV7-8 and TRBJ1-4; unclear D gene. The CDR3 has 15 amino acids. The germline CDR1 and CDR2 sequences are SGHVS and FQNEAQ. The germline V and J ends were trimmed by 1 base and 8 bases, with 14 bases remaining between them. The CDR3 DNA sequence: TGTGCCAGCAGCTTAGTTTCTCGGGGAGGGGAAAAACTGTTTTTT. Translation gives CASSLVSRGGEKLFF.

The chain combines TRBV7-2 with TRBJ2-7, with TRBD2 matching 14 bases. The CDR3 loop spans 17 amino acids. The trim removed 6 bases at V and 2 bases at J, leaving 9 bases unmatched. The germline V gene encodes CDR1 SGHTA and CDR2 FQGNSA. The CDR3 reads CASSLTAGLAGAYEQYF. DNA of the CDR3: TGTGCCAGCAGTTTAACCGCGGGACTAGCGGGAGCCTACGAGCAGTACTTC.

The chain is built from TRBV5-6 and TRBJ2-6; D call uncertain. Trimming stripped 1 base from V and 4 bases from J, with 6 bases between. Looked up from germline, CDR1 is SGHDT and CDR2 is YYEEEE. The CDR3 contains 14 residues. The CDR3 region has the DNA TGTGCCAGCAGCTTGTTGACAGGGGCCAACGTCCTGACTTTC. Its translation: CASSLLTGANVLTF. Drawing the rest from reference TRBV5-6 and TRBJ2-6, the complete variable domain is DAGVTQSPTHLIKTRGQQVTLRCSPKSGHDTVSWYQQALGQGPQFIFQYYEEEERQRGNFPDRFSGHQFPNYSSELNVNALLLGDSALYLCASSLLTGANVLTFGAGSRLTVL.

This clonotype has ten or more counts. The CDR3 sequence: CASSRLRSSEETQYF. In DNA form, the CDR3 reads TGCGCCAGCAGCCGCCTCCGATCCTCGGAAGAGACCCAGTACTTC. The gene calls are TRBV5-1 and TRBJ2-5; D gene ambiguous. CDR1 is SGHRS, CDR2 YFSETQ, per germline. CDR3 length: 15 residues. The V and J ends lost 4 bases and 3 bases respectively, with 16 bases between them.

The rearrangement links TRBV12-3 or TRBV12-4 to TRBJ2-5; D might be TRBD1 or TRBD2, each matching 5 bases. V shed 5 bases and J shed 5 bases, with 21 bases lying between them. The CDR3 contains 16 residues. CDR3 sequence: CASSPLQPPWGETQYF. The CDR3 DNA sequence: TGTGCCAGCAGTCCCCTACAGCCACCCTGGGGGGAGACCCAGTACTTC.

The chain links TRBV7-8 to TRBJ1-1; 10 bases fit TRBD1. The germline gives CDR1 SGHVS, CDR2 FQNEAQ. The CDR3 is made up of 14 amino acids. The V gene end was trimmed by 5 bases and the J gene end by 6 bases; junction bases not matched to a gene: 6. The CDR3 protein is CASSPPGQGAEAFF. DNA of the CDR3: TGTGCCAGCAGCCCTCCCGGACAGGGGGCTGAAGCTTTCTTT.

The chain carries TRBV7-2 and TRBJ2-2, with 8 nucleotides matching TRBD2. The germline gives CDR1 SGHTA, CDR2 FQGNSA. The CDR3 runs to 15 residues. V was clipped by 8 bases and J by 3 bases; unmatched bases: 8. DNA of the CDR3: TGTGCCAGCTCCAAAATAGCGGGATACACCGGGGAGCTGTTTTTT. This encodes CASSKIAGYTGELFF. The full variable domain, in which reference TRBV7-2 and TRBJ2-2 provide the parts outside the CDR3, is GAGVSQSPSNKVTEKGKDVELRCDPISGHTALYWYRQSLGQGLEFLIYFQGNSAPDKSGLPSDRFSAERTGGSVSTLTIQRTQQEDSAVYLCASSKIAGYTGELFFGEGSRLTVL.

With respect to this clonotype: The junction and the germline gene differ at one end; a read error may be behind it. The J gene is TRBJ2-1, the V gene TRBV20-1; no clear D. Germline V gene lookup returns CDR1 DFQATT and CDR2 SNEGSKA (reference sequence). The CDR3 loop spans 12 amino acids. The CDR3 DNA sequence: TGTGTTTCGGTCGGGCCCTACAATGAGCAGTTCTTC. Amino acids: CVSVGPYNEQFF.

The gene calls are TRBV5-5 and TRBJ2-5; 10 bases match TRBD1. The CDR3 is made up of 16 amino acids. Germline V gives CDR1 SGHKS, CDR2 YYEKEE (reference sequence). After removal of 6 bases from V and 4 bases from J, the junction contained 12 bases not matched to a gene. The CDR3 here is CASTPGGTGAGETQYF. CDR3 nucleotides: TGTGCCAGCACCCCGGGGGGGACAGGGGCTGGAGAGACCCAGTACTTC.

The gene calls are TRBV12-3 or TRBV12-4 and TRBJ1-1, with D uncertain. The CDR3 covers 14 residues. V was trimmed by 5 bases and J by 5 bases, leaving 15 bases between them. The CDR3 is CASSPRHSGTEAFF. Written as DNA, the CDR3 is TGTGCCAGCAGTCCTAGACACTCGGGGACTGAAGCTTTCTTT.

This clonotype turned up a few times. The chain's CDR3 is CSAIRQGAGANVLTF. The CDR3 DNA sequence: TGCAGTGCCATCAGACAGGGGGCTGGGGCCAACGTCCTGACTTTC. The V and J genes are TRBV20-1 and TRBJ2-6; TRBD1 agrees at 9 bases. Germline-derived CDR1 and CDR2 are DFQATT and SNEGSKA (reference sequence). J gave up 2 bases and V 6 bases, and 5 bases lay outside the gene matches. The CDR3 has 15 residues.

This clonotype was observed a few times. The rearrangement joins TRBV7-3 to TRBJ1-1; D gene unclear. Germline assignment: CDR1 SGHTA and CDR2 FQGTGA. This CDR3 region has 13 residues. V lost 0 bases, J lost 4 bases, and 6 bases lay in between. The CDR3 protein is CASSLTRVTEAFF. The CDR3 DNA is TGTGCCAGCAGCTTAACGCGGGTCACTGAAGCTTTCTTT.